Reported below is one T cell receptor beta chain. Its specificity is unknown. Over several immunoSEQ plates, each subset's genomic DNA was distributed in even portions. TCRdb's copy holds only in-frame clones and misses some; the assay was immunoSEQ multiplex PCR. The table lists roughly 2.1 million clones, approximately 94% of them singletons. Germline V gene lookup returns CDR1 LNHDA and CDR2 SQIVND (reference sequence). Trimming at V came to 2 bases and at J to 0 bases, leaving 11 bases not matched to a gene. The CDR3 runs to 19 residues. The data belong to a study of shared clonotypes between healthy human individuals. Naive CD8 cells, CD45RO-negative and positively selected for CCR7, excluded terminally differentiated effector memory CD45RA+ cells. Regarding the study as a whole: Large depth notwithstanding, sorted-subset sequencing proved incomplete by rarefaction.

Sequenced input: naive CD8+ T cells from PBMCs. The sequence derives from a young man in good health. Some clones in this sample may be carry-over from other donors' samples. The chain carries TRBV19 and TRBJ2-1; TRBD2 matches at 9 bases. DNA of the CDR3: TGTGCCAGTAGTATAAGTGCTAGCGGGGTTTCAAGCTCCTACAATGAGCAGTTCTTC. It yields the protein CASSISASGVSSSYNEQFF.